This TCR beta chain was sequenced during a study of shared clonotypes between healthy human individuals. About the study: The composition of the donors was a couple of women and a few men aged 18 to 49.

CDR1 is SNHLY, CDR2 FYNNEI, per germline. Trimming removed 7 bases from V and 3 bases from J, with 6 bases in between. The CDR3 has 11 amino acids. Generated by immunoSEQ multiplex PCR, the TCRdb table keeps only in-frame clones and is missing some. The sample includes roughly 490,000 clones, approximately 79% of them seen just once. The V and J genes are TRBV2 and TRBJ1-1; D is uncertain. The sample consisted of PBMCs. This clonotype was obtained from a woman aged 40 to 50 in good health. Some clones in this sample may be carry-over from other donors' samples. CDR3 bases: TGTGCCAGCAAAAGGGACACTGAAGCTTTCTTT. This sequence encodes CASKRDTEAFF.